This T cell receptor (beta chain) originates from a study of shared clonotypes between healthy human individuals. General study points: Naive subsets generally had larger estimated richness than memory subsets. It was observed that approximately 5% of naive CD4 clonotypes were shared across a handful of donors.

Worth noting for this clone: Its matching antigen is unknown.

TCRdb's copy holds only in-frame clones and misses some; the assay was immunoSEQ multiplex PCR. The table shows nearly 1,000,000 clones, with 60% to 85% occurring only once. The J segment lost 5 bases and the V segment lost 7 bases, leaving 10 bases of the junction unmatched. Germline assignment: CDR1 MNHNS and CDR2 SASEGT. The CDR3 runs to 15 residues. The chain combines TRBV6-1 with TRBJ2-5; 10 bases map to TRBD1. Material for sequencing was memory CD4+ T cells sorted from blood. Described subset: CD45RA-negative fraction. The TCR sequence derives from a man younger than 35 in good health. The CDR3, as DNA: TGTGCCAGCACCCAATCCAGGGGACAGGGGGAGACCCAGTACTTC. Translating it yields CASTQSRGQGETQYF.